One and the same sample provided the 18 T cell receptor beta chains below, sequenced in a study of PD-1 blockade in classical Hodgkin lymphoma. The sample's time point: cycle 4 day 1 (C4D1), after around six weeks of nivolumab. Relapses following autologous stem cell transplantation were seen in all patients, with brentuximab vedotin exposure varying. Investigators obtained CD8+ T cells from thawed PBMCs by magnetic negative selection. Measured with immunoSEQ multiplex PCR; TCRdb has only the in-frame clones, and not every one. The sample comprises some 14,000 clones, around 86% of which are singletons, and around a sixth rests with the top ten. Material: CD8+ T cells from blood, obtained before the fourth cycle of nivolumab. Every receptor here comes from a human donor with classical Hodgkin lymphoma.

V gene TRBV18 combines with J gene TRBJ2-7, with D possibly called TRBD1 or TRBD2 (5 bases each). Trimming stripped 3 bases from V and 0 bases from J, with 9 bases between. This CDR3 spans 14 amino acids. CDR1 KGHSH and CDR2 LQKENI come from the germline V gene. The DNA of the CDR3 is TGTGCCAGCTCACCGTCAGGGAGCTCCTACGAGCAGTACTTC. It is translated as CASSPSGSSYEQYF.

The chain joins TRBV5-4 to TRBJ1-2; 7 bases are shared with TRBD1. The germline V gene encodes CDR1 SGHNT and CDR2 YYREEE (reference sequence). J lost 4 bases, V lost 0 bases, and 3 bases had no gene match. CDR3 length: 14 residues. CDR3 amino acids: CASSLGTGSYGYTF. The CDR3 nucleotides are TGTGCCAGCAGCTTGGGGACAGGTAGCTATGGCTACACCTTC.

The J gene is TRBJ1-1, the V gene TRBV13; unclear D gene. V gave up 3 bases and J gave up 1 base, with 9 bases separating them. CDR1 is PRHDT, CDR2 FYEKMQ, per germline (reference sequence). The CDR3 runs to 14 residues. The CDR3 coding sequence is TGTGCCAGCAGCTTCCAGTCGGGGAACACTGAAGCTTTCTTT. It specifies CASSFQSGNTEAFF.

This rearrangement joins TRBV4-1 to TRBJ2-7; possible D gene TRBD2, 5 bases. CDR1 and CDR2 from the germline V gene are MGHRA and YSYEKL. The CDR3 consists of 15 residues. V was cut by 0 bases and J by 6 bases, with 15 bases left in between. CDR3 nucleotides: TGCGCCAGCAGCCAAGATTGGGTGGGAGCAAGCGAGCAGTACTTC. The encoded protein is CASSQDWVGASEQYF.

The rearrangement uses TRBV11-2 and TRBJ2-1; D is unresolved. The CDR3 runs 12 residues. V was cut by 3 bases and J by 10 bases, with 10 bases left in between. The germline CDR1 and CDR2 sequences are SGHAT and FQNNGV. The CDR3 protein is CASSFRHGEQFF. DNA for the CDR3: TGTGCCAGCAGCTTTCGACATGGCGAGCAGTTCTTC.

The chain joins TRBV29-1 to TRBJ2-1; 8 nucleotides line up with TRBD2. The V segment lost 4 bases and the J segment 2 bases; nucleotides outside the gene matches: 10. This CDR3 spans 16 amino acids. Per the germline V gene, CDR1 is SQVTM and CDR2 is ANQGSEA. The CDR3 is CSVGATAGGPYNEQFF. CDR3 DNA: TGCAGCGTTGGAGCGACCGCGGGAGGCCCCTACAATGAGCAGTTCTTC.

This clone was seen just once. The gene calls are TRBV7-9 and TRBJ2-1; D remains unclear. Germline values: CDR1 SEHNR, CDR2 FQNEAQ (reference sequence). The CDR3 runs 11 residues. V lost 4 bases to trimming and J lost 8 bases, with 6 bases between them. The CDR3 DNA follows: TGTGCCAGCAGCTCCGGCTATGAGCAGTTCTTC. It is translated as CASSSGYEQFF. Full variable domain (outside the CDR3, taken from reference TRBV7-9 and TRBJ2-1): DTGVSQNPRHKITKRGQNVTFRCDPISEHNRLYWYRQTLGQGPEFLTYFQNEAQLEKSRLLSDRFSAERPKGSFSTLEIQRTEQGDSAMYLCASSSGYEQFFGPGTRLTVL.

The J gene is TRBJ2-1, the V gene TRBV27; 7 nucleotides align to TRBD2. Germline CDR1 MNHEY, CDR2 SMNVEV (reference sequence). This CDR3 spans 13 amino acids. Germline trimming cut 4 bases from V and 8 bases from J; bases unmatched to any gene: 5. The CDR3 sequence is CASSYGTKDEQFF. CDR3 nucleotides: TGTGCCAGCAGTTACGGGACTAAAGATGAGCAGTTCTTC.

This CDR3 is CASSQDRATGGHGYTF. DNA for the CDR3: TGCGCCAGCAGCCAAGATAGGGCTACCGGAGGGCATGGCTACACCTTC. The chain has TRBV4-1 and TRBJ1-2; D is unresolved. This CDR3 spans 16 amino acids. Per germline, CDR1 MGHRA and CDR2 YSYEKL. Trimming removed 0 bases from V and 6 bases from J, with 17 bases in between.

CDR3 region: CASSGDSSGRSLTDTQYF. CDR3 DNA sequence: TGTGCCAGTAGTGGCGACAGTAGCGGGAGGTCCTTAACAGATACGCAGTATTTT. This rearrangement joins TRBV19 to TRBJ2-3; 10 positions agree with TRBD2. CDR3 length: 18 residues. Germline lookup yields CDR1 LNHDA and CDR2 SQIVND (reference sequence). V dropped 5 bases and J dropped 3; count of bases not matched to a gene: 14.

This sequence joins TRBV4-2 and TRBJ2-7, with D perhaps matching TRBD2 (5 bases). Germline values: CDR1 LGHNA, CDR2 YNFKEQ. V was pared by 0 bases and J by 0 bases, with 18 bases between. The CDR3 is 18 residues long. CDR3 in DNA: TGTGCCAGCAGCCAAGATCGCCCCTCGGGAACTGTCTCCTACGAGCAGTACTTC. Amino acids: CASSQDRPSGTVSYEQYF.

The count of this clone is one. The V gene is TRBV5-6, the J gene TRBJ2-7; 7 nucleotides line up with TRBD1. The germline CDR1 and CDR2 sequences are SGHDT and YYEEEE. There are 13 residues in the CDR3. V trimming: 3 bases; J trimming: 2 bases; junction bases outside the gene matches: 2. The CDR3 is CASSWDRTYEQYF. The CDR3 DNA follows: TGTGCCAGCAGCTGGGACAGAACCTACGAGCAGTACTTC.

The chain couples TRBV6-1 to TRBJ2-7; D uncertain. Trimming left V 1 base short and J 2 bases short, with 6 bases between. The CDR3 extends over 13 amino acids. CDR1 MNHNS and CDR2 SASEGT come from the germline V gene. Written as DNA, the CDR3 is TGTGCCAGCAGTGAAGGACTTCCCTACGAGCAGTACTTC. Its protein product is CASSEGLPYEQYF.

This clone was picked up one time. V gene TRBV19 combines with J gene TRBJ2-1; 7 nucleotides match TRBD1. The V gene end was trimmed by 5 bases and the J gene end by 4 bases; junction bases not matched to a gene: 5. The V gene's germline CDR1 is LNHDA and CDR2 SQIVND (reference sequence). This CDR3 comprises 14 residues. The DNA of the CDR3 is TGTGCCAGTAGTTGGATGGGACAGTACAATGAGCAGTTCTTC. This translates into CASSWMGQYNEQFF.

The chain employs TRBV2 and TRBJ2-6; D unclear. The V and J ends lost 5 bases and 1 base respectively, with 6 bases between them. The CDR3 consists of 14 residues. Germline CDR1 is SNHLY and CDR2 is FYNNEI. CDR3 residues: CASSYGSGANVLTF. The CDR3 DNA reads as TGTGCCAGCAGTTACGGGTCTGGGGCCAACGTCCTGACTTTC.

The rearrangement uses TRBV9 and TRBJ2-1; D tentatively fits TRBD1 or TRBD2 (6 bases each). Germline V gene data show CDR1 as SGDLS and CDR2 as YYNGEE. The CDR3 extends over 16 amino acids. V lost 1 base to trimming and J lost 3 bases, with 14 bases between them. This chain's CDR3 is CASSVNLGGFYNEQFF. For the CDR3, the DNA is TGTGCCAGCAGCGTAAATTTGGGGGGCTTCTACAATGAGCAGTTCTTC. The variable domain in full, with the rest retrieved from reference TRBV9 and TRBJ2-1, is DSGVTQTPKHLITATGQRVTLRCSPRSGDLSVYWYQQSLDQGLQFLIQYYNGEERAKGNILERFSAQQFPDLHSELNLSSLELGDSALYFCASSVNLGGFYNEQFFGPGTRLTVL.

This chain's CDR3 is CASSTMGPLGVNGYTF. CDR3 in DNA: TGTGCCAGCAGTACAATGGGGCCATTGGGGGTCAATGGCTACACCTTC. The genes are TRBV27 and TRBJ1-2; tentatively, D is TRBD1 (5 bases). The CDR3 extends over 16 amino acids. Germline-derived CDR1 and CDR2 are MNHEY and SMNVEV (reference sequence). Trimming stripped 5 bases from V and 6 bases from J, with 22 bases between.

The chain carries TRBV29-1 and TRBJ1-1; no definite D call. Trimming shortened V by 0 bases and J by 2 bases, and 19 bases separated the two germline ends. The CDR3 length is 17 residues. Germline V gene data show CDR1 as SQVTM and CDR2 as ANQGSEA. The CDR3 DNA reads as TGCAGCGTTGAAGATGACAAGCTGCCTTGGGGAAACACTGAAGCTTTCTTT. It translates to CSVEDDKLPWGNTEAFF.